The 14 T cell receptor beta chains below come from one sample, sequenced in a study of T cells in Graves' hyperthyroidism and ophthalmopathy (dated by TCRdb to the late 2010s). Libraries came from multiplex PCR. The instrument was an Illumina HiSeq 2000. The TCR beta CDR3 regions were amplified from RNA transcripts. For the first round of RT-PCR on the TCR CDR3, the HTBI primer set was used together with the Qiagen OneStep RT-PCR kit. Clones were called with MiXCR by TCRdb after fastp trimmed the public reads at Q25, and only in-frame beta chains were retained. Records with the same CDR3 protein are collapsed into one entry carrying the most frequent genes and DNA. The sample contains some 490,000 distinct CDR3 sequences, about 20% of them found a single time. The top ten clones comprise around 47% of the sample. Source material: blood. These receptors were taken from a woman in her seventies with Graves' ophthalmopathy.

This clonotype was picked up a small number of times. This sequence joins TRBV20-1 and TRBJ1-5; a weak D match, TRBD1 (6 bases). This CDR3 comprises 15 residues. The V end lost 5 bases, the J end lost 4 bases, and 18 bases lay between the germline ends. CDR1 DFQATT and CDR2 SNEGSKA come from the germline V gene (reference sequence). The DNA for the CDR3 is TGCAGTGCTGGAAACAGGGTGCTGGGAAATCAGCCCCAGCATTTT. Translated, it gives CSAGNRVLGNQPQHF.

This clonotype was observed a handful of times. V usage is TRBV20-1 and J usage is TRBJ2-1, with 9 bases matching TRBD2. Germline trimming cut 6 bases from V and 5 bases from J; bases unmatched to any gene: 8. The CDR3 has 14 residues. The germline V gene has CDR1 DFQATT and CDR2 SNEGSKA (reference sequence). DNA of the CDR3: TGCAGTGCGGGGCGGGAGGGCCTAGACAATGAGCAGTTCTTC. This codes for CSAGREGLDNEQFF.

This clonotype turned up a few times. The genes are TRBV6-2 or TRBV6-3 and TRBJ2-5, with D unresolved. Trimming took off 0 bases at V and 3 bases at J, with 11 bases between the two ends. CDR3 length: 15 amino acids. Germline V gives CDR1 MNHEY, CDR2 SVGEGT. CDR3 residues: CASSYSFGSKETQYF. The CDR3 coding sequence is TGTGCCAGCAGTTACTCATTTGGTAGTAAAGAGACCCAGTACTTC.

The chain couples TRBV20-1 to TRBJ2-7; 7 bases are shared with TRBD2. The ends lost 5 bases at V and 0 bases at J; junction bases unmatched: 7. In germline, CDR1 is DFQATT, CDR2 SNEGSKA (reference sequence). This CDR3 has 14 amino acids. The CDR3: CSAASGTSSYEQYF. The CDR3 DNA reads TGCAGTGCTGCCAGCGGGACCAGCTCCTACGAGCAGTACTTC.

The rearrangement links TRBV19 to TRBJ2-5, with 12 bases identical to TRBD1. CDR3 size: 20 residues. With V trimmed by 2 bases and J by 2 bases, 15 bases remained unmatched. The germline gives CDR1 LNHDA, CDR2 SQIVND (reference sequence). CDR3 protein: CASSITGTGGWRGGQETQYF. In DNA, the CDR3 is TGTGCCAGTAGTATAACCGGGACAGGGGGCTGGCGGGGGGGTCAAGAGACCCAGTACTTC.

This clonotype has at least ten counts. The chain employs TRBV12-3 or TRBV12-4 and TRBJ2-1; D remains unclear. V was trimmed by 5 bases and J by 7 bases, leaving 15 bases between them. The CDR3 contains 14 residues. CDR3 residues: CASSRRPGGNEQFF. As DNA, the CDR3 is TGTGCCAGCAGTCGGCGGCCCGGTGGGAATGAGCAGTTCTTC.

The sample holds a few counts of this clonotype. The chain carries TRBV20-1 and TRBJ2-5, with 10 bases identical to TRBD1. The CDR3 covers 17 residues. Unmatched junction bases numbered 13, after V lost 1 base and J lost 5 bases. Germline V gene data show CDR1 as DFQATT and CDR2 as SNEGSKA (reference sequence). The CDR3 loop reads CSARGGQGPSLRETQYF. The CDR3 DNA follows: TGCAGTGCTAGAGGGGGACAGGGGCCCAGCCTTCGGGAGACCCAGTACTTC.

This clonotype was seen many times. The genes are TRBV12-3 or TRBV12-4 and TRBJ1-5; D is uncertain. CDR3 length: 15 residues. The V gene lost 6 bases and the J gene lost 5 bases, with 17 bases spanning the gap. The CDR3 sequence is CASSRDTYGDQPQHF. DNA of the CDR3: TGTGCCAGCAGCCGAGACACCTATGGGGATCAGCCCCAGCATTTT.

For this clonotype: Possible read error: a much larger clone is one base away. The V and J genes are TRBV20-1 and TRBJ1-1; 7 nucleotides agree with TRBD1. The CDR3 extends over 11 amino acids. From germline, CDR1 is DFQATT and CDR2 SNEGSKA (reference sequence). CDR3 sequence: CIARGGPEAFF. CDR3 in DNA: TGCATTGCTAGAGGGGGCCCTGAAGCTTTCTTT.

This clonotype was detected a few times. The rearrangement uses TRBV24-1 and TRBJ2-5, with a weak D call TRBD1 (8 bases). The CDR3 runs 20 residues. The V gene lost 1 base and the J gene lost 3 bases, with 26 bases spanning the gap. Per the germline V gene, CDR1 is KGHDR and CDR2 is SFDVKD. The CDR3 region is CATSDFSGGILCGSEETQYF. The DNA of the CDR3 is TGTGCCACCAGTGATTTCTCAGGGGGCATACTATGCGGGAGTGAAGAGACCCAGTACTTC.

This clonotype has more than one count but fewer than ten. The rearrangement joins TRBV15 to TRBJ2-3; TRBD2 aligns across 9 bases. This CDR3 region has 14 residues. CDR1 LNHNV and CDR2 YYDKDF come from the germline V gene (reference sequence). With V trimmed by 7 bases and J by 0 bases, 2 bases remained unmatched. CDR3 bases: TGTGCCACCACTAGCGGGACTAGCACAGATACGCAGTATTTT. Amino acid sequence: CATTSGTSTDTQYF.

This clonotype was detected many times. V and J are TRBV7-9 and TRBJ1-6; TRBD1 matches at 8 bases. The V segment lost 4 bases and the J segment 10 bases; nucleotides outside the gene matches: 12. Per germline, CDR1 SEHNR and CDR2 FQNEAQ (reference sequence). The CDR3 loop spans 16 amino acids. The CDR3 coding sequence is TGTGCCAGCAGCTCTACCCAGGGGGCTGTGAGGTCACCCCTCCACTTT. It translates to CASSSTQGAVRSPLHF. Filled out from reference TRBV7-9 and TRBJ1-6, the complete variable domain reads DTGVSQNPRHKITKRGQNVTFRCDPISEHNRLYWYRQTLGQGPEFLTYFQNEAQLEKSRLLSDRFSAERPKGSFSTLEIQRTEQGDSAMYLCASSSTQGAVRSPLHFGNGTRLTVT.

Ten or more counts support this clonotype. DNA of the CDR3: TGCGCCAGCAGCAACGGGGACAGGGCCAACGAGCAGTACTTC. It encodes CASSNGDRANEQYF. The rearrangement links TRBV5-1 to TRBJ2-7; TRBD1 matches 9 bases. Germline CDR1 reads SGHRS; CDR2 reads YFSETQ. Trimming removed 4 bases from V and 5 bases from J; junction bases left unmatched: 7. The CDR3 length is 14 residues. Using reference TRBV5-1 and TRBJ2-7 for the parts outside the CDR3, the full variable domain is KAGVTQTPRYLIKTRGQQVTLSCSPISGHRSVSWYQQTPGQGLQFLFEYFSETQRNKGNFPGRFSGRQFSNSRSEMNVSTLELGDSALYLCASSNGDRANEQYFGPGTRLTVT.

This clonotype showed up many times. V and J are TRBV12-3 or TRBV12-4 and TRBJ2-1; 9 bases map to TRBD1. The V segment lost 10 bases and the J segment 10 bases; nucleotides outside the gene matches: 17. The CDR3 consists of 15 residues. CDR3 coding DNA: TGTGCCACCCTAGACAGGACAGGGGTTATAGGGGAGCAGTTCTTC. Protein: CATLDRTGVIGEQFF.